These 5 T cell receptor beta chains originate from one sample sequenced in a study of spatial heterogeneity in lung cancer. Via MiXCR, TCRdb re-called the 5' RACE reads, giving one row per CDR3 protein. The sample records approximately 40,000 distinct CDR3 sequences, around 5% being singletons. The time point is: sample taken at primary tumor resection. Unsorted whole RNA samples from tumor, nontumor lung or frozen PBMC were sequenced. The sequences come from PBMCs, collected at surgery. These receptor sequences come from a female donor with early-stage non-small cell lung cancer.

This clonotype has a handful of counts. The CDR3: CASSFFPGGTEQYF. The CDR3 DNA reads as TGTGCCAGCAGCTTTTTCCCCGGGGGCACGGAGCAGTACTTC. This chain uses TRBV5-5 with TRBJ2-7; TRBD1 or TRBD2 may be the D gene (6 bases each). The CDR3 length is 14 residues. The germline V gene has CDR1 SGHKS and CDR2 YYEKEE (reference sequence). The V and J ends lost 2 bases and 7 bases respectively, with 16 bases between them.

This clonotype was observed a few times. V gene TRBV6-2 or TRBV6-3 combines with J gene TRBJ2-7; perhaps D is TRBD1 or TRBD2 (5 bases each). Per the germline V gene, CDR1 is MNHEY and CDR2 is SVGEGT. Between the trimmed V and J ends, which lost 2 bases and 4 bases, there was a span of 9 bases. The CDR3 covers 13 residues. The CDR3 DNA reads TGTGCCAGCAGTTACGGGACCACATACGAGCAGTACTTC. The encoded protein is CASSYGTTYEQYF.

The chain combines TRBV30 with TRBJ1-2; 7 bases fit TRBD1. Trimming cost V 1 base and J 6 bases; bases outside gene matches: 20. The length of the CDR3 is 18 residues. Germline CDR1 GTSNPN, CDR2 SVGIG (reference sequence). The CDR3 region is CAWSDVPGQFLKRHGYTF. CDR3 nucleotides: TGTGCCTGGAGTGACGTCCCGGGACAGTTTCTAAAGCGGCATGGCTACACCTTC.

This clonotype was observed many times. The chain links TRBV2 to TRBJ1-5; 7 bases fit TRBD1. Germline V gives CDR1 SNHLY, CDR2 FYNNEI. V shed 7 bases, J shed 4 bases, and the junction held 10 bases outside the gene matches. The length of the CDR3 is 15 residues. This chain's CDR3 is CASKARGTENQPQHF. The CDR3 nucleotides read TGTGCCAGCAAGGCCAGGGGGACGGAAAATCAGCCCCAGCATTTT.

This clonotype came up many times. The chain recombines TRBV10-3 with TRBJ2-1; D unclear. Germline lookup yields CDR1 ENHRY and CDR2 SYGVKD. Trimming removed 4 bases at V and 6 bases at J, with 16 bases between. This CDR3 has 15 amino acids. CDR3 bases: TGTGCCATCAGTGTGGACGGGCCGCAAGTCAATGAGCAGTTCTTC. Protein product: CAISVDGPQVNEQFF.